The T cell receptor (beta chain) described here comes from a study of Graves' ophthalmopathy and Graves' hyperthyroidism. Overall study: Peripheral blood was obtained at first diagnosis, ahead of any treatment. Whole-study findings and limits: A model built from 13 signatures distinguished ophthalmopathy from stable hyperthyroidism with 85% to 90% sensitivity and approximately 81% specificity. Predictions made by the model for ophthalmopathy progression reached approximately 71% sensitivity and just under 75% specificity.

For this clonotype: The target antigen is unknown.

Amplifying from RNA transcripts, the study obtained TCR beta CDR3 regions. The workflow started with a first-round RT-PCR run with HTBI primers and then moved on to a second-round multiplex PCR. TCRdb recomputed calls from the multiplex PCR reads with MiXCR, one row per CDR3 protein. Of about 500,000 distinct CDR3 sequences in the sample, roughly 14% were seen once. The germline gives CDR1 MDHEN, CDR2 SYDVKM. V was clipped by 6 bases and J by 4 bases; unmatched bases: 15. CDR3 length: 19 amino acids. Sequencing was carried out using blood. The V call is TRBV28, the J call TRBJ2-2; 12 nucleotides align to TRBD2. The clonotype originates from a young woman with Graves' ophthalmopathy. The CDR3 coding sequence is TGTGCCAGCAGACTACGACTAGCGGGAGCCATTCGACGCACCGGGGAGCTGTTTTTT. Translating it yields CASRLRLAGAIRRTGELFF.